This is a list of T cell receptor beta chains from one sample in a study of T-cell reconstitution after alpha-beta-depleted transplantation in children. Using its own MiXCR run on the PCR reads, TCRdb lists one record per CDR3 protein. This sample has 250,000 to 350,000 distinct CDR3 sequences, with approximately 23% found just once. This material consisted of PBMCs, mostly from graft donor cells, taken 180 days after TCRalphabeta/CD19-depleted stem cell transplant. These receptors originate from a male patient younger than 18 who had a stem cell transplant for acute lymphoblastic leukemia, so the T cells may come from the graft donor. Each CDR3 is given with its conserved first and last residue. The D gene is left open where the match is weak. Where a row states a size, it is once, few, many or the class of an expanded clone; other rows omit it.

TRBV3-1	TRBD1	TRBJ2-5	.	CASCYERGTGKWALETQYF	TGTGCCAGCTGTTATGAGAGGGGGACAGGCAAGTGGGCCTTGGAGACCCAGTACTTC
TRBV7-3	TRBD2	TRBJ2-3	once	CASSLPATSGRTDTQYF	TGTGCCAGCAGCTTACCCGCGACTAGCGGGAGAACAGATACGCAGTATTTT
TRBV4-1	.	TRBJ2-2	few	CASSQVQGKAGELFF	TGCGCCAGCAGCCAAGTCCAGGGGAAGGCCGGGGAGCTGTTTTTT
TRBV12-3/TRBV12-4	TRBD2	TRBJ2-4	many	CASRTSATNIQYF	TGTGCCAGCAGGACTAGCGCCACAAACATTCAGTACTTC
TRBV29-1	.	TRBJ1-1	.	CSVEGGSQAFF	TGCAGCGTCGAAGGGGGTAGTCAGGCTTTCTTT
TRBV20-1	.	TRBJ2-3	.	CSSTEDRSDTQYF	TGCAGCTCCACGGAGGACCGGTCAGATACGCAGTATTTT
TRBV7-6	.	TRBJ2-1	few	CASSLARVAARHEQFF	TGTGCCAGCAGCTTAGCCAGGGTAGCGGCAAGGCATGAGCAGTTCTTC
TRBV20-1	TRBD2	TRBJ2-7	many	CSAQGLAPLEQYF	TGCAGTGCTCAAGGACTAGCGCCCCTCGAGCAGTACTTC
TRBV7-9	TRBD1	TRBJ2-7	.	CASTFTDREYF	TGTGCCAGCACCTTCACTGACAGGGAGTACTTC
TRBV10-1	.	TRBJ2-1	few	CASSDQSSYNEQFF	TGCGCCAGCAGTGACCAGAGCTCCTACAATGAGCAGTTCTTC
TRBV29-1	.	TRBJ1-4	few	CSVEGGGVDEKLFF	TGCAGCGTTGAAGGGGGGGGAGTCGACGAAAAACTGTTTTTT
TRBV4-1	.	TRBJ2-3	.	CASFPAGLSSTDTQYF	TGCGCCAGCTTTCCAGCTGGACTCTCTAGCACAGATACGCAGTATTTT
TRBV5-1	TRBD1	TRBJ2-5	many	CASSRDRGQRGTQYF	TGCGCCAGCAGCCGGGACAGGGGCCAAAGGGGGACCCAGTACTTC
TRBV4-1	.	TRBJ2-3	many	CASSQEVEADTQYF	TGCGCCAGCAGCCAAGAGGTGGAGGCAGATACGCAGTATTTT
TRBV7-8	.	TRBJ1-5	.	CASSLGRRQIKQGVNQPQHF	TGTGCCAGCAGCTTAGGTCGGAGACAAATTAAACAGGGAGTGAATCAGCCCCAGCATTTT
TRBV5-1	.	TRBJ2-7	.	CASSSLAGNYEQYF	TGCGCCAGCAGCTCCCTGGCAGGGAACTACGAGCAGTACTTC
TRBV20-1	TRBD2	TRBJ2-5	.	CSARREREALQETQYF	TGCAGTGCTAGACGGGAGCGGGAGGCCCTCCAAGAGACCCAGTACTTC
TRBV30	TRBD1	TRBJ1-2	.	CAWSVIRTGQGYTF	TGTGCCTGGAGTGTGATCCGGACAGGGCAGGGCTACACCTTC
TRBV9	.	TRBJ2-1	.	CASSGTRAYNEQFF	TGTGCCAGTTCCGGGACGCGTGCCTACAATGAGCAGTTCTTC
TRBV7-6	.	TRBJ2-1	few	CASSFGGRSSDEQFF	TGTGCCAGCAGCTTCGGGGGTAGAAGCTCGGATGAGCAGTTCTTC
TRBV29-1	.	TRBJ2-5	few	CSAGTGGTSQYF	TGCAGCGCCGGAACAGGAGGGACATCCCAGTACTTC
TRBV12-3/TRBV12-4	.	TRBJ2-7	many	CASSLGRFSYEQYF	TGTGCCAGCAGTTTAGGGCGGTTCTCCTACGAGCAGTACTTC
TRBV7-8	.	TRBJ2-1	few	CASSSGTYRSYNEQFF	TGTGCCAGCAGCTCAGGGACATATCGCTCCTACAATGAGCAGTTCTTC
TRBV3-1	.	TRBJ1-1	.	CASRPGRGGLRRGNTEAFF	TGTGCCAGCAGGCCTGGACGGGGAGGTCTCCGAAGGGGGAACACTGAAGCTTTCTTT
TRBV20-1	.	TRBJ2-5	few	CSANGETQYF	TGCAGTGCTAATGGGGAGACCCAGTACTTC
TRBV20-1	TRBD2	TRBJ2-1	few	CSADSGTSFWQFF	TGCAGTGCCGACTCCGGGACTAGCTTTTGGCAGTTCTTC
TRBV5-1	.	TRBJ2-5	many	CASSLDGVYQETQYF	TGCGCCAGCAGCTTGGACGGGGTCTACCAAGAGACCCAGTACTTC
TRBV3-1	.	TRBJ2-1	.	CASSQEPRKVYFYNEQFF	TGTGCCAGCAGCCAAGAACCCCGTAAGGTCTACTTTTACAATGAGCAGTTCTTC
TRBV29-1	.	TRBJ1-2	many	CSVKRIPYGYTF	TGCAGCGTTAAGCGGATCCCCTATGGCTACACCTTC
TRBV25-1	TRBD1	TRBJ2-3	.	CASTPQGADTQYF	TGTGCCAGCACACCACAGGGGGCAGATACGCAGTATTTT
TRBV29-1	.	TRBJ2-1	.	CSGKTNHPEQFF	TGCAGCGGCAAGACTAATCACCCTGAGCAGTTCTTC
TRBV5-1	.	TRBJ1-1	few	CASSFTWGTEAFF	TGCGCCAGCAGCTTTACGTGGGGCACTGAAGCTTTCTTT
TRBV6-6	.	TRBJ2-7	.	CASSPAQFYEQSF	TGTGCCAGCAGCCCCGCCCAGTTCTACGAGCAGTCCTTC
TRBV27	TRBD1	TRBJ1-2	few	CASSLNRGRLNYGYTF	TGTGCCAGCAGTTTGAACAGGGGAAGGCTTAACTATGGCTACACCTTC
TRBV5-5	.	TRBJ2-3	.	CASSLEVPTNTQYF	TGTGCCAGCAGCTTGGAGGTCCCCACAAATACGCAGTATTTT
TRBV5-1	TRBD1	TRBJ1-2	few	CASSETGDYGYTF	TGCGCCAGCAGTGAGACAGGGGACTATGGCTACACCTTC
TRBV7-9	.	TRBJ2-5	.	CASSPRDNGETQYF	TGTGCCAGCAGCCCTAGGGACAATGGAGAGACCCAGTACTTC
TRBV5-1	.	TRBJ2-1	few	CASSSQRGGGIYNEQFF	TGCGCCAGCAGCTCTCAGCGGGGAGGGGGGATTTACAATGAGCAGTTCTTC
TRBV20-1	.	TRBJ2-1	few	CSARGRGPFSLYNEQFF	TGCAGTGCTAGAGGCAGGGGCCCTTTCTCCTTATACAATGAGCAGTTCTTC
TRBV27	TRBD1	TRBJ1-2	.	CASSPRDRVKFGYTF	TGTGCCAGCAGTCCCCGGGACAGGGTTAAGTTTGGCTACACCTTC
TRBV4-1	TRBD2	TRBJ2-3	.	CASSQTLSGSTDTQYF	TGCGCCAGCAGCCAAACTCTTAGCGGGAGCACAGATACGCAGTATTTT
TRBV20-1	.	TRBJ1-5	.	CSALDLRQAHNQPQHF	TGCAGTGCTTTAGACCTCCGACAGGCCCACAATCAGCCCCAGCATTTT
TRBV6-2/TRBV6-3	TRBD2	TRBJ2-6	few	CASSYWGLAGGGAGANVLTF	TGTGCCAGCAGTTACTGGGGACTAGCGGGAGGAGGTGCTGGGGCCAACGTCCTGACTTTC
TRBV27	.	TRBJ2-7	few	CASSSVNEQYF	TGTGCCAGCAGTTCCGTTAACGAGCAGTACTTC
TRBV3-1	.	TRBJ2-5	.	CASSQGFQGKETQYF	TGTGCCAGCAGCCAAGGATTTCAAGGGAAAGAGACCCAGTACTTC
TRBV4-1	.	TRBJ2-1	few	CASSQDPRPSSYNEQFF	TGCGCCAGCAGCCAAGACCCCAGGCCGAGCTCCTACAATGAGCAGTTCTTC
TRBV6-1	TRBD2	TRBJ2-3	few	CAISEAPGLAGEGATDTQYF	TGTGCCATCAGTGAAGCTCCGGGACTAGCGGGAGAAGGAGCCACAGATACGCAGTATTTT
TRBV27	.	TRBJ1-1	.	CASSLKGGSAEAFF	TGTGCCAGCAGTTTAAAGGGAGGATCCGCTGAAGCTTTCTTT
TRBV12-3/TRBV12-4	.	TRBJ1-3	few	CASSWVAGNTIYF	TGTGCCAGCAGTTGGGTAGCTGGAAACACCATATATTTT
TRBV24-1	TRBD1	TRBJ2-1	.	CATSVMPGQGLYNEQFF	TGTGCCACCAGTGTTATGCCGGGACAGGGGTTGTACAATGAGCAGTTCTTC
TRBV3-1	.	TRBJ2-4	few	CASSQILQDSKNIQYF	TGTGCCAGCAGCCAAATCTTACAGGACTCCAAAAACATTCAGTACTTC
TRBV20-1	TRBD1	TRBJ1-4	.	CSARGDRAREKLFF	TGCAGTGCTAGAGGGGACAGGGCGAGGGAAAAACTGTTTTTT
TRBV7-9	.	TRBJ2-7	.	CASSPEALHEQYF	TGTGCCAGCAGCCCCGAAGCCCTGCACGAGCAGTACTTC
TRBV10-1	TRBD2	TRBJ2-3	.	CASSVGVTSGGTDTQYF	TGCGCCAGCAGTGTGGGGGTTACTAGCGGGGGCACAGATACGCAGTATTTT
TRBV12-3/TRBV12-4	.	TRBJ2-2	.	CASSLLQPRWTGELFF	TGTGCCAGCAGTTTATTACAGCCCAGATGGACCGGGGAGCTGTTTTTT
TRBV28	TRBD1	TRBJ1-4	.	CASSPPTGASEKLFF	TGTGCCAGCAGTCCCCCGACAGGGGCTAGTGAAAAACTGTTTTTT
TRBV9	.	TRBJ1-1	many	CASSVGGRTEAFF	TGTGCCAGCAGCGTAGGGGGGCGTACTGAAGCTTTCTTT
TRBV15	.	TRBJ2-7	.	CATSRVGVFYEQYF	TGTGCCACCAGCAGAGTTGGCGTCTTCTACGAGCAGTACTTC
TRBV4-2	.	TRBJ2-7	.	CAISFRQLTYEQYF	TGTGCCATCAGCTTTAGGCAGCTCACCTACGAGCAGTACTTC